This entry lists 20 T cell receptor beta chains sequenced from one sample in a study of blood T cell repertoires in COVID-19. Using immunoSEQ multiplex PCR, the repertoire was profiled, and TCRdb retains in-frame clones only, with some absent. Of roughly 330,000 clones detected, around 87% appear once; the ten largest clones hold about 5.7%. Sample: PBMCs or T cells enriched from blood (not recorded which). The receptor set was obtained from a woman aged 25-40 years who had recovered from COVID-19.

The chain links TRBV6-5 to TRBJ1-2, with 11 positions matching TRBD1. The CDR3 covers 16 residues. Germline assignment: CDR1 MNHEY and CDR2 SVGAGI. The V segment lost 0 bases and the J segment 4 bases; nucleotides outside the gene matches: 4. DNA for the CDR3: TGTGCCAGCAGTTACTCAGGACAGGGGGCTGGCTATGGCTACACCTTC. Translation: CASSYSGQGAGYGYTF.

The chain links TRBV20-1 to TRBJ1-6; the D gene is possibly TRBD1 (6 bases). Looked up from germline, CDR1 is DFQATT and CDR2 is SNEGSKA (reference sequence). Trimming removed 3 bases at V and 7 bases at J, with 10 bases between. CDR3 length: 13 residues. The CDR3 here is CSASPDRNSPLHF. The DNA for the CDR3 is TGCAGTGCTAGTCCGGACAGAAATTCACCCCTCCACTTT.

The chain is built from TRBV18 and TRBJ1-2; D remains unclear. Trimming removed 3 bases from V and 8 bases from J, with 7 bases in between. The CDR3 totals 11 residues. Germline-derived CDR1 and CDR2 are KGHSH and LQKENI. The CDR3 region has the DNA TGTGCCAGCTCACCGGCGGAGGGCTACACCTTC. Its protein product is CASSPAEGYTF.

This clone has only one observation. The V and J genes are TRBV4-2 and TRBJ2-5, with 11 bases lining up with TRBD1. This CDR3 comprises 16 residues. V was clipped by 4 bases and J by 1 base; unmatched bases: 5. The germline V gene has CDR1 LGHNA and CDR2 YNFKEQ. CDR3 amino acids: CASSLLGQGGQETQYF. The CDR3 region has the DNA TGTGCCAGCAGCCTCTTGGGACAGGGGGGCCAAGAGACCCAGTACTTC.

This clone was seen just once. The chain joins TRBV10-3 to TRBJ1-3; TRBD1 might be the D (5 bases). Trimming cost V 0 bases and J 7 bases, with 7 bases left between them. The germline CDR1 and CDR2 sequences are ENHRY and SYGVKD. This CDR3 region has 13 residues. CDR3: CAISESGVNTIYF. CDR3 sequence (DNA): TGTGCCATCAGTGAGTCAGGGGTGAACACCATATATTTT.

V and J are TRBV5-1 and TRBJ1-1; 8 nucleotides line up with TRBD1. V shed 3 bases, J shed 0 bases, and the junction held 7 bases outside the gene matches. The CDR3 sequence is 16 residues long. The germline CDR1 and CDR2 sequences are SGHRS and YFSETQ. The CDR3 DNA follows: TGCGCCAGCAGCTGGGGGACAGGATTCATGAACACTGAAGCTTTCTTT. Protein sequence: CASSWGTGFMNTEAFF.

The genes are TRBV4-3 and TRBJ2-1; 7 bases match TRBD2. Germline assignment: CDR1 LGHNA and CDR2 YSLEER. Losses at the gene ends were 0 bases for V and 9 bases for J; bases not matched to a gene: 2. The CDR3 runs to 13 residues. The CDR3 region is CASSQDGGGEQFF. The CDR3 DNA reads TGCGCCAGCAGCCAAGATGGGGGGGGTGAGCAGTTCTTC.

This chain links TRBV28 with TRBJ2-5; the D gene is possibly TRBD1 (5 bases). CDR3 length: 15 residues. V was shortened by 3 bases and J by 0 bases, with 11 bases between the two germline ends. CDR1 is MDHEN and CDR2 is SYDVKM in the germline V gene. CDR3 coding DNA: TGTGCCAGCAGTTTCTGGTCAGGGAACCAAGAGACCCAGTACTTC. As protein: CASSFWSGNQETQYF.

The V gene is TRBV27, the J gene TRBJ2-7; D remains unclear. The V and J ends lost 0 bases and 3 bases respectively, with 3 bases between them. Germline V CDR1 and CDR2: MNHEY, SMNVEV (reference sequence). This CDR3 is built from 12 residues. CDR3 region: CASSLSGYEQYF. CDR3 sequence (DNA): TGTGCCAGCAGTTTATCCGGCTACGAGCAGTACTTC.

CDR3: CASRPGQNTEAFF. In DNA, the CDR3 is TGTGCCAGCAGGCCGGGTCAAAACACTGAAGCTTTCTTT. The rearrangement uses TRBV5-4 and TRBJ1-1; D is unclear. Germline assignment: CDR1 SGHNT and CDR2 YYREEE (reference sequence). This CDR3 has 13 amino acids. Trimming pared 5 bases from V and 2 bases from J, leaving 10 bases between. Full variable domain (remainder filled in from reference TRBV5-4 and TRBJ1-1): ETGVTQSPTHLIKTRGQQVTLRCSSQSGHNTVSWYQQALGQGPQFIFQYYREEENGRGNFPPRFSGLQFPNYSSELNVNALELDDSALYLCASRPGQNTEAFFGQGTRLTVV.

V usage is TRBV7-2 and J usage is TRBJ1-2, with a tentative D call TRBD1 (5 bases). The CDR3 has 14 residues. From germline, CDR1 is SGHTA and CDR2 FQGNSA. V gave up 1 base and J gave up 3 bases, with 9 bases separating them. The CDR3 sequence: CASSLVGRDYGYTF. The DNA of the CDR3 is TGTGCCAGCAGCTTAGTGGGGCGCGACTATGGCTACACCTTC. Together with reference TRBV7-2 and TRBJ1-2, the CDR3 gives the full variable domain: GAGVSQSPSNKVTEKGKDVELRCDPISGHTALYWYRQSLGQGLEFLIYFQGNSAPDKSGLPSDRFSAERTGGSVSTLTIQRTQQEDSAVYLCASSLVGRDYGYTFGSGTRLTVV.

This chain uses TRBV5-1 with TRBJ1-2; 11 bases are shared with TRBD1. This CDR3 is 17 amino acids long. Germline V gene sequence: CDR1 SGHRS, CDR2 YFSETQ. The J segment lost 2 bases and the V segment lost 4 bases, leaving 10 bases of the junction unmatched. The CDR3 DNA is TGCGCCAGCAGCCCTGGGACAGGGGGAAGTCTCAACTATGGCTACACCTTC. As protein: CASSPGTGGSLNYGYTF.

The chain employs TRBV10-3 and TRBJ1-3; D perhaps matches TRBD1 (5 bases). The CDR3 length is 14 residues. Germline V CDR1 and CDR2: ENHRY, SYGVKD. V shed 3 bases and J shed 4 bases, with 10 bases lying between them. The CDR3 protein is CAISEAGSGNTIYF. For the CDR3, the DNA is TGTGCCATCAGTGAAGCAGGGTCGGGAAACACCATATATTTT.

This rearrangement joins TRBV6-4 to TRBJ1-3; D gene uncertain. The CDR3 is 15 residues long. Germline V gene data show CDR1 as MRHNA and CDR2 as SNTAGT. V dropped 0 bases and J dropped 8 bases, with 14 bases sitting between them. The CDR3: CASSDSGRRWDTIYF. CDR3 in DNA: TGTGCCAGCAGTGACTCAGGGCGGAGGTGGGACACCATATATTTT.

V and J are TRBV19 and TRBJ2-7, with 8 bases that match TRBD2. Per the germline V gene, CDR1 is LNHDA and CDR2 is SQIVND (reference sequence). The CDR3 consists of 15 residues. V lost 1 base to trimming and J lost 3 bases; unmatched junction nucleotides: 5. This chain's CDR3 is CASSIGTSSLYEQYF. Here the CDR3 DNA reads TGTGCCAGTAGTATAGGGACTAGCTCCCTCTACGAGCAGTACTTC.

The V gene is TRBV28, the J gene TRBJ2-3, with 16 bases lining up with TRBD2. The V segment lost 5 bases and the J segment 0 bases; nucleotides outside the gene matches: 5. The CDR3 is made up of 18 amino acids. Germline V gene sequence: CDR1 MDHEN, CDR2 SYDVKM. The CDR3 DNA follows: TGTGCCAGCAGTCCCTGGGGACTAGCGGGGGGGAGCACAGATACGCAGTATTTT. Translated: CASSPWGLAGGSTDTQYF.

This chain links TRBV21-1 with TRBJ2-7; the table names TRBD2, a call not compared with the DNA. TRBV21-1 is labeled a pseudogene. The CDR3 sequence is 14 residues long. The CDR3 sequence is CASSKALSGDEQYF. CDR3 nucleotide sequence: TGTGCCAGCAGCAAAGCGCTTTCGGGAGACGAGCAGTACTTC.

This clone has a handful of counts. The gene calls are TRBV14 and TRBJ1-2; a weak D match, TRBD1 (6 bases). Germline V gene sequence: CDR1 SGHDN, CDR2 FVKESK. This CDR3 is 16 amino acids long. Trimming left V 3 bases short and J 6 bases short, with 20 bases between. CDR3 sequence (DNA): TGTGCCAGCAGCCAGGGACGAAAGGGGGTCTGGGATGGCTACACCTTC. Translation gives CASSQGRKGVWDGYTF. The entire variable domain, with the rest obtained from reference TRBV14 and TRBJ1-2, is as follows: EAGVTQFPSHSVIEKGQTVTLRCDPISGHDNLYWYRRVMGKEIKFLLHFVKESKQDESGMPNNRFLAERTGGTYSTLKVQPAELEDSGVYFCASSQGRKGVWDGYTFGSGTRLTVV.

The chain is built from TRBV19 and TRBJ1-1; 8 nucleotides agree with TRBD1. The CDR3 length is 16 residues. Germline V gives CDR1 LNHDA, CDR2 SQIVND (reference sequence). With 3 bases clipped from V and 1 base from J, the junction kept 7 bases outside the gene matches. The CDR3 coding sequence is TGTGCCAGTAGTATCGGTGGCGGACAGGGGAACACTGAAGCTTTCTTT. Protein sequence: CASSIGGGQGNTEAFF.

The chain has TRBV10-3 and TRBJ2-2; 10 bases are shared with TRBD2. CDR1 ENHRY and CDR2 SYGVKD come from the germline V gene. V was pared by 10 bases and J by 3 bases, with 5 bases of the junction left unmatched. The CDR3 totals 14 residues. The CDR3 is CASSGGLDTGELFF. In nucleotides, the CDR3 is TGTGCCAGTAGCGGGGGGCTTGACACCGGGGAGCTGTTTTTT.